These 29 T cell receptor beta chains share one sample of origin, sequenced in a study of blood T cell repertoires in COVID-19. Some clones are missing from TCRdb's copy, which holds only in-frame ones; the method was immunoSEQ multiplex PCR. The repertoire holds about 170,000 clones, with around 82% as singletons. The sample comprised peripheral blood. Receptor source: a human donor with acute or convalescent COVID-19. The donor label of this sample is uncertain.

This chain uses TRBV5-4 with TRBJ2-1; D is ambiguous. Germline values: CDR1 SGHNT, CDR2 YYREEE (reference sequence). Trimming pared 4 bases from V and 6 bases from J, leaving 20 bases between. This CDR3 contains 16 residues. Here the CDR3 DNA reads TGTGCCAGCAGCCTTACACACTCGGATCCGGGCAATGAGCAGTTCTTC. This sequence encodes CASSLTHSDPGNEQFF.

This clone appeared a single time. The chain joins TRBV30 to TRBJ1-5, with TRBD1 matching over 8 bases. Trimming took 2 bases from V and 6 from J; bases not matched to a gene: 9. The CDR3 loop spans 15 amino acids. CDR1 and CDR2 from the germline V gene are GTSNPN and SVGIG (reference sequence). The DNA for the CDR3 is TGTGCCTGGAGTAGAACCGGACAGGGTGGTCAGCCCCAGCATTTT. Protein: CAWSRTGQGGQPQHF.

This chain uses TRBV5-6 with TRBJ2-2, with TRBD2 matching over 12 bases. V shed 4 bases and J 6 bases; nucleotides not matched to a gene: 4. The CDR3 length is 15 residues. Germline V gene data show CDR1 as SGHDT and CDR2 as YYEEEE. The CDR3 DNA is TGTGCCAGCAGCCTCGGACTAGCGGGGTCCGGGGAGCTGTTTTTT. Amino acid sequence: CASSLGLAGSGELFF.

The V call is TRBV16, the J call TRBJ1-5; D remains ambiguous. Trimming removed 3 bases at V and 4 bases at J, with 7 bases between. The CDR3 spans 13 residues. Per germline, CDR1 KGHSY and CDR2 FQNENV. The CDR3 coding sequence is TGTGCCAGCAGCCATGGCGGGAATCAGCCCCAGCATTTT. Encoded protein: CASSHGGNQPQHF.

The J gene is TRBJ2-7, the V gene TRBV6-5, with 7 nucleotides matching TRBD1. The CDR3 runs 11 residues. Germline V gives CDR1 MNHEY, CDR2 SVGAGI. The V segment lost 3 bases and the J segment 9 bases; nucleotides outside the gene matches: 2. The CDR3 loop reads CASSYGDRQYF. CDR3 in DNA: TGTGCCAGCAGTTATGGGGACAGGCAGTACTTC.

The chain couples TRBV19 to TRBJ2-1; a weak D match, TRBD2 (6 bases). V was clipped by 6 bases and J by 0 bases, with 15 bases between them. From germline, CDR1 is LNHDA and CDR2 SQIVND (reference sequence). This CDR3 comprises 16 residues. The CDR3, as DNA: TGTGCCAGTAGCTCGCGGGCGGGGAGCTCCTACAATGAGCAGTTCTTC. The encoded protein is CASSSRAGSSYNEQFF.

Notes on this clone: Compared with germline, one end of the junction differs, possibly owing to a read error. The chain has TRBV7-7 and TRBJ2-1, with a tentative D call TRBD1 (5 bases). The CDR3 has 13 amino acids. Germline loops: CDR1 SSHAT, CDR2 FNYEAQ (reference sequence). In DNA, the CDR3 is TGTGCTAGCAGCTTAGAACAGGCGGAGAAGCAGTTCTTC. Its translation is CASSLEQAEKQFF.

The genes are TRBV2 and TRBJ2-3; a possible D gene is TRBD2 (6 bases). V was shortened by 4 bases and J by 5 bases, with 10 bases between the two germline ends. The CDR3 spans 13 residues. The V gene's germline CDR1 is SNHLY and CDR2 FYNNEI. The CDR3 region is CASSGGKGDTQYF. In DNA, the CDR3 is TGTGCCAGCAGTGGCGGGAAAGGAGATACGCAGTATTTT.

J is TRBJ2-5 and V is TRBV2; 10 bases are shared with TRBD2. This CDR3 contains 18 residues. CDR1 and CDR2 from the germline V gene are SNHLY and FYNNEI. V was pared by 8 bases and J by 5 bases, with 20 bases of the junction left unmatched. CDR3 protein: CASVQGGAGGPYGETQYF. The CDR3, as DNA: TGTGCCAGCGTCCAGGGCGGAGCGGGGGGGCCGTACGGGGAGACCCAGTACTTC.

This clone was seen only once. V gene TRBV2 combines with J gene TRBJ2-1; 13 bases map to TRBD2. The germline V gene has CDR1 SNHLY and CDR2 FYNNEI. The CDR3 covers 15 residues. With 4 bases clipped from V and 8 bases from J, the junction kept 5 bases outside the gene matches. The CDR3 sequence is CASSVTSGGAHEQFF. The DNA of the CDR3 is TGTGCCAGCAGTGTTACTAGCGGGGGGGCCCATGAGCAGTTCTTC.

This chain links TRBV2 with TRBJ1-1, with a possible D match to TRBD1 (6 bases). Trimming removed 0 bases from V and 3 bases from J, with 20 bases in between. The CDR3 contains 18 residues. Germline loops: CDR1 SNHLY, CDR2 FYNNEI. CDR3 nucleotides: TGTGCCAGCAGTGAAGCGCTTGTCAGGGGCGTGAGGTACACTGAAGCTTTCTTT. Translating it yields CASSEALVRGVRYTEAFF.

The chain joins TRBV30 to TRBJ1-5, with a possible D match to TRBD1 (5 bases). This CDR3 comprises 13 residues. The germline V gene encodes CDR1 GTSNPN and CDR2 SVGIG (reference sequence). The germline V and J ends were trimmed by 0 bases and 5 bases, with 8 bases remaining between them. For the CDR3, the DNA is TGTGCCTGGAGTGTACAGGATGATCAGCCCCAGCATTTT. Translation: CAWSVQDDQPQHF.

This clone was observed a single time. The J gene is TRBJ2-3, the V gene TRBV5-4, with D maybe TRBD1 (6 bases). The germline V and J ends were trimmed by 3 bases and 2 bases, with 13 bases remaining between them. Germline lookup yields CDR1 SGHNT and CDR2 YYREEE (reference sequence). The CDR3 totals 15 residues. This chain's CDR3 is CASSSWGTPTDTQYF. The CDR3, as DNA: TGTGCCAGCAGCTCGTGGGGGACACCCACAGATACGCAGTATTTT.

The CDR3 bases are TGTGCCAGCAGCAAAATCTGTGGTAGAAGGGGGCGAAATTCACCCCTCCACTTT. Protein product: CASSKICGRRGRNSPLHF. The genes are TRBV21-1 and TRBJ1-6; the table's TRBD1 call for D was not verified on the DNA. TRBV21-1 is described as a pseudogene. This CDR3 is built from 18 residues.

The chain joins TRBV15 to TRBJ2-7; perhaps TRBD1 as D (6 bases). CDR1 LNHNV and CDR2 YYDKDF come from the germline V gene (reference sequence). With 3 bases removed from V and 4 bases from J, the gap between germline ends came to 16 bases. CDR3 length: 15 residues. The CDR3 spells CATSRQGKSEYEQYF. For the CDR3, the DNA is TGTGCCACCAGCAGGCAGGGGAAATCGGAGTACGAGCAGTACTTC.

This sequence joins TRBV4-2 and TRBJ2-7; 8 positions match TRBD1. CDR3 length: 14 residues. J gave up 2 bases and V 4 bases, and 4 bases lay outside the gene matches. CDR1 and CDR2 (germline): LGHNA, YNFKEQ. Here the CDR3 reads CASSLQTGAYEQYF. In DNA form, the CDR3 reads TGTGCCAGCAGCCTCCAGACAGGGGCCTACGAGCAGTACTTC.

The V gene is TRBV28, the J gene TRBJ2-1, with 12 positions matching TRBD2. The junction had 6 bases not matched to a gene; V was cut back by 5 bases and J by 7 bases. The CDR3 sequence is 15 residues long. Germline V gives CDR1 MDHEN, CDR2 SYDVKM. For the CDR3, the DNA is TGTGCCAGCAGTCCAGGGACTAGCGGGTTGAATGAGCAGTTCTTC. Translation: CASSPGTSGLNEQFF.

The chain carries TRBV7-3 and TRBJ1-6; 12 bases map to TRBD1. Germline lookup yields CDR1 SGHTA and CDR2 FQGTGA. There are 18 residues in the CDR3. Trimming cost V 4 bases and J 8 bases; bases outside gene matches: 12. CDR3 amino acids: CASSYTFRDRGLDSPLHF. CDR3 in DNA: TGTGCCAGCAGCTACACATTCCGGGACAGGGGGCTCGATTCACCCCTCCACTTT.

The chain carries TRBV2 and TRBJ1-5; D is unresolved. The V gene lost 5 bases and the J gene lost 0 bases, with 11 bases spanning the gap. Looked up from germline, CDR1 is SNHLY and CDR2 is FYNNEI. The CDR3 consists of 15 residues. CDR3 loop: CASSTSSYSNQPQHF. The DNA for the CDR3 is TGTGCCAGCAGTACGAGTTCTTATAGCAATCAGCCCCAGCATTTT.

The chain couples TRBV5-1 to TRBJ2-5, with TRBD2 as a possible D gene (5 bases). CDR1 and CDR2 from the germline V gene are SGHRS and YFSETQ. Trimming stripped 7 bases from V and 7 bases from J, with 11 bases between. CDR3 length equals 11 residues. The CDR3: CASVYEGTQYF. CDR3 sequence (DNA): TGCGCCAGCGTTTATGAGGGGACCCAGTACTTC.

The chain carries TRBV5-8 and TRBJ1-1; 7 positions match TRBD1. Germline V gene sequence: CDR1 SGHTS, CDR2 YDEGEE. This CDR3 has 19 residues. V lost 9 bases and J lost 0; bases outside the gene matches: 23. The CDR3 DNA reads TGTGCCATCGGCCGGACCTACAGGGGACCCAATAATATGAACACTGAAGCTTTCTTT. Translated: CAIGRTYRGPNNMNTEAFF.

The rearrangement links TRBV2 to TRBJ1-4, with D possibly being TRBD1 (5 bases). The CDR3 spans 17 residues. V dropped 2 bases and J dropped 6 bases, with 19 bases sitting between them. From germline, CDR1 is SNHLY and CDR2 FYNNEI. CDR3 sequence reads: CASSEIVGDSLDEKLFF. CDR3 bases: TGTGCCAGCAGTGAAATCGTAGGGGATTCACTTGATGAAAAACTGTTTTTT.

The chain has TRBV7-9 and TRBJ2-3, with 7 nucleotides matching TRBD2. CDR1 is SEHNR, CDR2 FQNEAQ, per germline (reference sequence). Trimming cost V 11 bases and J 1 base; bases outside gene matches: 9. This CDR3 is built from 14 residues. The CDR3 nucleotides read TGTGCCGGCGACCCGGGGAGGGGCACAGATACGCAGTATTTT. Encoded protein: CAGDPGRGTDTQYF. Supplemented by reference TRBV7-9 and TRBJ2-3, the full variable domain reads DTGVSQNPRHKITKRGQNVTFRCDPISEHNRLYWYRQTLGQGPEFLTYFQNEAQLEKSRLLSDRFSAERPKGSFSTLEIQRTEQGDSAMYLCAGDPGRGTDTQYFGPGTRLTVL.

J is TRBJ1-2 and V is TRBV5-4; a weak D match, TRBD1 (5 bases). Germline-derived CDR1 and CDR2 are SGHNT and YYREEE (reference sequence). The CDR3 contains 13 residues. V dropped 3 bases and J dropped 2 bases, with 8 bases sitting between them. The DNA for the CDR3 is TGTGCCAGCAGCTCGGACAACAACTATGGCTACACCTTC. It is translated as CASSSDNNYGYTF. The whole variable domain, remainder taken from reference TRBV5-4 and TRBJ1-2, is ETGVTQSPTHLIKTRGQQVTLRCSSQSGHNTVSWYQQALGQGPQFIFQYYREEENGRGNFPPRFSGLQFPNYSSELNVNALELDDSALYLCASSSDNNYGYTFGSGTRLTVV.

The V gene is TRBV14, the J gene TRBJ2-2; D is possibly TRBD2 (6 bases). V was pared by 6 bases and J by 6 bases, with 17 bases between. Germline V CDR1 and CDR2: SGHDN, FVKESK. The CDR3 loop spans 15 amino acids. CDR3 in DNA: TGTGCCAGCAGACGAACTAGCTTGTTTGCCGGGGAGCTGTTTTTT. Amino acid sequence: CASRRTSLFAGELFF.

The V and J genes are TRBV5-4 and TRBJ2-7; the D gene is possibly TRBD2 (6 bases). Germline V CDR1 and CDR2: SGHNT, YYREEE (reference sequence). The CDR3 sequence is 15 residues long. The V and J ends lost 4 bases and 6 bases respectively, with 20 bases between them. CDR3 protein: CASSPQGGGILEQYF. The CDR3 coding sequence is TGTGCCAGCAGCCCGCAGGGAGGCGGAATACTCGAGCAGTACTTC.

V and J are TRBV28 and TRBJ2-7; 11 nucleotides match TRBD2. V lost 5 bases, J lost 5 bases, and 5 bases stayed unmatched. The germline CDR1 and CDR2 sequences are MDHEN and SYDVKM. The CDR3 consists of 14 residues. The CDR3 sequence is CASSTSGSVDEQYF. CDR3 nucleotide sequence: TGTGCCAGCAGTACTAGCGGGAGTGTCGACGAGCAGTACTTC.

The chain combines TRBV12-1 with TRBJ2-4; the table's D call TRBD1 went unverified against the DNA. TRBV12-1 is an annotated pseudogene. The CDR3 extends over 17 amino acids. The CDR3 DNA reads as TGTGCCAGCAGCTCCCGACCCCCCGGGACAGGGAAAAACATTCAGTACTTC. This gives the protein CASSSRPPGTGKNIQYF.

The chain employs TRBV7-2 and TRBJ1-6, with D uncertain. The CDR3 contains 16 residues. The V gene lost 2 bases and the J gene lost 5 bases, with 13 bases spanning the gap. Germline-derived CDR1 and CDR2 are SGHTA and FQGNSA. The CDR3 DNA reads as TGTGCCAGCAGCTTATTCCCACCGCGGAATAATTCACCCCTCCACTTT. Translated, it gives CASSLFPPRNNSPLHF. The full variable domain, completed using reference TRBV7-2 and TRBJ1-6, is GAGVSQSPSNKVTEKGKDVELRCDPISGHTALYWYRQSLGQGLEFLIYFQGNSAPDKSGLPSDRFSAERTGGSVSTLTIQRTQQEDSAVYLCASSLFPPRNNSPLHFGNGTRLTVT.